The source of this TCR beta chain is a study of blood T cell repertoires in COVID-19. Study as a whole: The United States, Italy and Spain supplied acute and convalescent COVID-19 samples. In each case, the material was cDNA or gDNA derived from T cells, B-cell-depleted T cells, or PBMCs.

CDR3 length equals 14 residues. Germline CDR1 is LGHDT and CDR2 is YNNKEL (reference sequence). Trimming cost V 1 base and J 6 bases, with 13 bases left between them. Participant-reported clinical history was the basis for cohort assignment. Exposed enrollees had met someone with a PCR-confirmed or clinician-diagnosed COVID-19 case at some point within the 2 weeks before study entry. Some clones are missing from TCRdb's copy, which holds only in-frame ones; the method was immunoSEQ multiplex PCR. The sample carries 270,000 or so clones, 91% recorded once. This TCR came from a man aged 40-49 years who had been exposed to COVID-19. The chain combines TRBV3-1 (or the pseudogene TRBV3-2) with TRBJ2-7; perhaps TRBD2 as D (6 bases). Material: PBMCs or T cells enriched from blood (not recorded which). CDR3 in amino acids: CASSQVGGFREQYF. The CDR3 nucleotides read TGTGCCAGCAGCCAAGTCGGAGGGTTTCGCGAGCAGTACTTC.